Following are 17 T cell receptor beta chains from one sample sequenced in a study of blood T cell repertoires in COVID-19. Sequencing was performed with immunoSEQ multiplex PCR; in TCRdb, only in-frame clones are kept and a portion is missing. The sample lists around 220,000 clones, approximately 81% occurring once. Sequencing was done on a sample of peripheral blood. The receptors were sampled from a woman of 80 years or more with acute or convalescent COVID-19.

The gene calls are TRBV15 and TRBJ2-5; D unclear. V lost 0 bases, J lost 5 bases, and 13 bases lay in between. The CDR3 loop spans 15 amino acids. Germline CDR1 is LNHNV and CDR2 is YYDKDF (reference sequence). In DNA form, the CDR3 reads TGTGCCACCAGCAGAGATAGAGCCACCGGGGAGACCCAGTACTTC. This sequence encodes CATSRDRATGETQYF.

The rearrangement uses TRBV3-1 (or the pseudogene TRBV3-2) and TRBJ2-6; D not certain. Trimming removed 5 bases at V and 0 bases at J, with 8 bases between. The germline gives CDR1 LGHDT, CDR2 YNNKEL (reference sequence). This CDR3 contains 15 residues. This CDR3 reads CASSRYSSGANVLTF. As DNA, the CDR3 is TGTGCCAGCAGCAGATACAGCTCTGGGGCCAACGTCCTGACTTTC.

This clone was counted only a few times. The chain links TRBV5-1 to TRBJ1-1, with D uncertain. Germline V CDR1 and CDR2: SGHRS, YFSETQ. CDR3 length: 14 residues. V lost 0 bases and J lost 4, with 10 bases in between. This CDR3 reads CASSLARDGTEAFF. CDR3 nucleotides: TGCGCCAGCAGCTTGGCACGGGATGGCACTGAAGCTTTCTTT. Variable domain in full (rest from reference TRBV5-1 and TRBJ1-1): KAGVTQTPRYLIKTRGQQVTLSCSPISGHRSVSWYQQTPGQGLQFLFEYFSETQRNKGNFPGRFSGRQFSNSRSEMNVSTLELGDSALYLCASSLARDGTEAFFGQGTRLTVV.

Only one count was recorded for this clone. The chain combines TRBV18 with TRBJ2-2, with a weak D call TRBD2 (6 bases). Germline V gene lookup returns CDR1 KGHSH and CDR2 LQKENI. Trimming took 2 bases from V and 1 from J, leaving 8 bases between them. CDR3 size: 15 residues. CDR3 in DNA: TGTGCCAGCTCACCAATGCGGGAGAACACCGGGGAGCTGTTTTTT. Encoded protein: CASSPMRENTGELFF.

The chain joins TRBV2 to TRBJ1-6; a weak D match, TRBD1 (5 bases). This CDR3 has 13 amino acids. Deletions cut 7 bases from V and 7 bases from J, with 11 bases between. Germline V lookup: CDR1 SNHLY, CDR2 FYNNEI. This chain's CDR3 is CASTLGLNSPLHF. The CDR3 DNA reads as TGTGCCAGCACTCTGGGGCTGAATTCACCCCTCCACTTT.

With regard to this clone: At the DNA level, this CDR3 is encoded by other sequences in the same sample as well. V gene TRBV19 combines with J gene TRBJ2-7; maybe TRBD2 (6 bases). Trimming took 3 bases from V and 4 from J, leaving 7 bases between them. The V gene's germline CDR1 is LNHDA and CDR2 SQIVND (reference sequence). This CDR3 has 12 residues. The CDR3 nucleotides are TGTGCCAGTAGTATGGGAGGATACGAGCAGTACTTC. Its protein product is CASSMGGYEQYF.

The chain combines TRBV6-5 with TRBJ2-7; 10 bases map to TRBD2. Germline V gives CDR1 MNHEY, CDR2 SVGAGI. Trimming cost V 2 bases and J 6 bases; bases outside gene matches: 10. There are 16 residues in the CDR3. CDR3 in amino acids: CASSYRGSGRAGEQYF. The CDR3 DNA reads as TGTGCCAGCAGTTACCGGGGGAGCGGGAGGGCCGGCGAGCAGTACTTC.

The chain is built from TRBV9 and TRBJ1-1; possible D gene TRBD1, 5 bases. Trimming cost V 3 bases and J 4 bases, with 13 bases left between them. The CDR3 runs 14 residues. Germline CDR1 is SGDLS and CDR2 is YYNGEE. CDR3 sequence reads: CASSAPGGGTEAFF. DNA for the CDR3: TGTGCCAGCAGCGCCCCCGGGGGAGGCACTGAAGCTTTCTTT.

The V gene is TRBV6-1, the J gene TRBJ2-7; no definite D call. Germline V CDR1 and CDR2: MNHNS, SASEGT. V was clipped by 1 base and J by 7 bases, with 11 bases between them. The CDR3 is 13 amino acids. The DNA of the CDR3 is TGTGCCAGCAGTGAAGTTCCTGACTCGGAGCAGTACTTC. Translated, it gives CASSEVPDSEQYF.

On this clone itself: Germline is not matched at one junction end, which may reflect a read error. The chain combines TRBV7-7 with TRBJ2-2, with 10 bases matching TRBD2. The germline V gene encodes CDR1 SSHAT and CDR2 FNYEAQ (reference sequence). The CDR3 runs 16 residues. CDR3 DNA sequence: TGTGCTAGCAGCTTAAGAAGCGGGGGGGCCGGCGGGGAGCTGTTTTTT. This codes for CASSLRSGGAGGELFF.

The rearrangement links TRBV10-3 to TRBJ1-3; D gene unclear. The germline V gene encodes CDR1 ENHRY and CDR2 SYGVKD. Trimming removed 10 bases from V and 1 base from J, with 11 bases in between. The CDR3 has 13 residues. The CDR3 region has the DNA TGTGCCACCGGCGGAACGTCTGGAAACACCATATATTTT. This encodes CATGGTSGNTIYF.

The V and J genes are TRBV27 and TRBJ1-6, with D hard to call. Germline lookup yields CDR1 MNHEY and CDR2 SMNVEV (reference sequence). The V gene lost 2 bases and the J gene lost 6 bases, with 5 bases spanning the gap. This CDR3 contains 13 residues. CDR3 nucleotide sequence: TGTGCCAGCAGTTTACGGGGTAATTCACCCCTCCACTTT. Its protein product is CASSLRGNSPLHF.

V and J are TRBV11-2 and TRBJ2-3, with TRBD2 matching over 10 bases. From germline, CDR1 is SGHAT and CDR2 FQNNGV. The CDR3 totals 18 residues. Losses at the gene ends were 2 bases for V and 0 bases for J; bases not matched to a gene: 8. CDR3 coding DNA: TGTGCCAGCAGCTTATCGGGCCGGACTAGCGGAAGCACAGATACGCAGTATTTT. Translating gives CASSLSGRTSGSTDTQYF.

In DNA form, the CDR3 reads TGTGCCAGCAGCTTGCAAGGGGCGCGGAACTATGGCTACACCTTC. It translates to CASSLQGARNYGYTF. V and J are TRBV5-4 and TRBJ1-2, with D perhaps TRBD1 (5 bases). V lost 1 base and J 2 bases, leaving 12 bases between the germline ends. The CDR3 extends over 15 amino acids. Germline CDR1 reads SGHNT; CDR2 reads YYREEE (reference sequence).

The V gene is TRBV27, the J gene TRBJ2-2; 7 nucleotides align to TRBD2. Germline V gene lookup returns CDR1 MNHEY and CDR2 SMNVEV (reference sequence). Trimming took 7 bases from V and 1 from J; bases not matched to a gene: 6. This CDR3 comprises 15 residues. Here the CDR3 DNA reads TGTGCCAGCATGTCTGGGGGGGGGAACACCGGGGAGCTGTTTTTT. The encoded protein is CASMSGGGNTGELFF.

The gene calls are TRBV24-1 and TRBJ2-1, with 11 bases lining up with TRBD2. Germline assignment: CDR1 KGHDR and CDR2 SFDVKD. V lost 2 bases and J lost 5; bases outside the gene matches: 4. This CDR3 is 16 amino acids long. CDR3 nucleotides: TGTGCCACCAGTGATTCCGGGACTAGCGGTGACAATGAGCAGTTCTTC. Translation gives CATSDSGTSGDNEQFF.

This chain connects TRBV6-2 or TRBV6-3 to TRBJ2-2; the match to TRBD2 covers 11 bases. V lost 5 bases and J lost 4; bases outside the gene matches: 6. CDR3 size: 16 residues. Germline CDR1 is MNHEY and CDR2 is SVGEGT. The CDR3 loop is CASSPAGLAGTGELFF. The DNA for the CDR3 is TGTGCCAGCAGTCCCGCCGGACTAGCGGGCACCGGGGAGCTGTTTTTT.